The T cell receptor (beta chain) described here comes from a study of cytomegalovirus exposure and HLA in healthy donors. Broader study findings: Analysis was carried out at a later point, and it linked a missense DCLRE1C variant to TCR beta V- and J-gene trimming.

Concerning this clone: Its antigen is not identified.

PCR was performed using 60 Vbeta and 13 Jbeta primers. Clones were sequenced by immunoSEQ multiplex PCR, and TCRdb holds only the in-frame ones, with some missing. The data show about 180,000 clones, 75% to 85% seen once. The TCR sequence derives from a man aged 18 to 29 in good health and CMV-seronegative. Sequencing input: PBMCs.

The CDR3 DNA sequence: TGTGCCAGCAGCTTGAAAGAGGACAGGTCCGGTGAAAAACTGTTTTTT. It is translated as CASSLKEDRSGEKLFF. The rearrangement uses TRBV5-4 and TRBJ1-4, with 7 nucleotides matching TRBD1. CDR3 length: 16 residues. V lost 1 base and J lost 7; bases outside the gene matches: 10. Germline lookup yields CDR1 SGHNT and CDR2 YYREEE (reference sequence).